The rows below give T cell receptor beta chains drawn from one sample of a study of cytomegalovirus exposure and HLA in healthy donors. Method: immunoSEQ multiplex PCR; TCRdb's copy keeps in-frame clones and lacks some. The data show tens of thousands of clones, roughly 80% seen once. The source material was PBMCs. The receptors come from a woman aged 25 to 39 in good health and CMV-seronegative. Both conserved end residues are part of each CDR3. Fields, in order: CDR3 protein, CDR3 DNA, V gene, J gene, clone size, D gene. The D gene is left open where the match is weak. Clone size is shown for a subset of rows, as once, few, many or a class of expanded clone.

cdr3_aa: CASSPYGQAYRGYTF; cdr3_nt: TGTGCCAGCAGTCCGTACGGACAGGCCTATCGAGGCTACACCTTC; v_call: TRBV27; j_call: TRBJ1-2; clone_size: .; d_call: TRBD1
cdr3_aa: CASSRTGLYGYTF; cdr3_nt: TGTGCCAGCAGCCGGACAGGGCTCTATGGCTACACCTTC; v_call: TRBV5-8; j_call: TRBJ1-2; clone_size: .; d_call: TRBD1
cdr3_aa: CASSPGLYTSLAKNIQYF; cdr3_nt: TGCGCCAGCAGCCCCGGACTGTACACATCACTAGCCAAAAACATTCAGTACTTC; v_call: TRBV5-1; j_call: TRBJ2-4; clone_size: .; d_call: .
cdr3_aa: CATSRDHTEQFF; cdr3_nt: TGTGCCACCAGCAGAGATCACACTGAGCAGTTCTTC; v_call: TRBV15; j_call: TRBJ2-1; clone_size: .; d_call: .
cdr3_aa: CASSLTGNNEKLFF; cdr3_nt: TGTGCCAGCTCCCTGACAGGGAATAATGAAAAACTGTTTTTT; v_call: TRBV18; j_call: TRBJ1-4; clone_size: .; d_call: TRBD1
cdr3_aa: CASSLHSPNTGELFF; cdr3_nt: TGTGCCAGCAGTTTACACTCGCCAAACACCGGGGAGCTGTTTTTT; v_call: TRBV28; j_call: TRBJ2-2; clone_size: .; d_call: .
cdr3_aa: CASSPLGTLDEKLFF; cdr3_nt: TGTGCCAGTAGCCCCCTCGGGACACTAGATGAAAAACTGTTTTTT; v_call: TRBV19; j_call: TRBJ1-4; clone_size: .; d_call: .
cdr3_aa: CASRTLGGAGGYTF; cdr3_nt: TGTGCCAGCAGAACCCTCGGGGGGGCAGGTGGCTACACCTTC; v_call: TRBV28; j_call: TRBJ1-2; clone_size: .; d_call: .
cdr3_aa: CASSQTSGQGDNSPLHF; cdr3_nt: TGCGCCAGCAGCCAAACCAGCGGACAGGGGGATAATTCACCCCTCCACTTT; v_call: TRBV5-1; j_call: TRBJ1-6; clone_size: .; d_call: TRBD1
cdr3_aa: CSVERGTGGYTF; cdr3_nt: TGCAGCGTTGAAAGGGGGACAGGCGGCTACACCTTC; v_call: TRBV29-1; j_call: TRBJ1-2; clone_size: few; d_call: TRBD1
cdr3_aa: CASSDDRAGEQFF; cdr3_nt: TGTGCCAGCAGTGACGACAGGGCTGGTGAGCAGTTCTTC; v_call: TRBV6-5; j_call: TRBJ2-1; clone_size: once; d_call: TRBD1
cdr3_aa: CASSPNAGWDTQYF; cdr3_nt: TGTGCCAGCAGCCCCAACGCGGGCTGGGATACGCAGTATTTT; v_call: TRBV7-2; j_call: TRBJ2-3; clone_size: .; d_call: .
cdr3_aa: CASSFLDRESAEAFF; cdr3_nt: TGTGCCAGCAGTTTCCTGGACAGGGAGTCGGCTGAAGCTTTCTTT; v_call: TRBV28; j_call: TRBJ1-1; clone_size: .; d_call: TRBD1
cdr3_aa: CASSANWPQGTGELFF; cdr3_nt: TGTGCCAGCAGCGCAAATTGGCCACAGGGCACCGGGGAGCTGTTTTTT; v_call: TRBV7-2; j_call: TRBJ2-2; clone_size: .; d_call: .
cdr3_aa: CASSEFSVNTEAFF; cdr3_nt: TGTGCCAGCAGTGAATTCTCAGTTAACACTGAAGCTTTCTTT; v_call: TRBV25-1; j_call: TRBJ1-1; clone_size: .; d_call: .
cdr3_aa: CASSIPQIYNEQFF; cdr3_nt: TGTGCCAGTAGTATCCCCCAGATCTACAATGAGCAGTTCTTC; v_call: TRBV19; j_call: TRBJ2-1; clone_size: .; d_call: .
cdr3_aa: CASSGGNNQPQHF; cdr3_nt: TGTGCCAGCAGTGGCGGTAACAATCAGCCCCAGCATTTT; v_call: TRBV6-1; j_call: TRBJ1-5; clone_size: .; d_call: .
cdr3_aa: CASSAQGGREQFF; cdr3_nt: TGTGCCAGCAGCGCCCAGGGGGGTCGTGAGCAGTTCTTC; v_call: TRBV9; j_call: TRBJ2-1; clone_size: .; d_call: .
cdr3_aa: CASSIPGAGTEAFF; cdr3_nt: TGTGCCAGTAGTATCCCCGGGGCGGGGACTGAAGCTTTCTTT; v_call: TRBV19; j_call: TRBJ1-1; clone_size: few; d_call: .
cdr3_aa: CATSRGGGNDRAEAFF; cdr3_nt: TGTGCCACCAGCAGAGGAGGGGGCAACGATCGCGCTGAAGCTTTCTTT; v_call: TRBV15; j_call: TRBJ1-1; clone_size: once; d_call: TRBD1
cdr3_aa: CASRSGQGSYEQYF; cdr3_nt: TGTGCCAGCAGGTCAGGACAGGGTTCCTACGAGCAGTACTTC; v_call: TRBV28; j_call: TRBJ2-7; clone_size: .; d_call: TRBD1
cdr3_aa: CASSPPTAPAYNEQFF; cdr3_nt: TGTGCCAGCAGCCCCCCGACAGCCCCCGCCTACAATGAGCAGTTCTTC; v_call: TRBV16; j_call: TRBJ2-1; clone_size: .; d_call: .
cdr3_aa: CSAPQVDEQFF; cdr3_nt: TGCAGTGCCCCCCAAGTAGATGAGCAGTTCTTC; v_call: TRBV20-1; j_call: TRBJ2-1; clone_size: .; d_call: .
cdr3_aa: CASSRRSQRGLSDTQYF; cdr3_nt: TGTGCCAGTAGTAGACGCTCTCAGCGGGGGTTGTCAGATACGCAGTATTTT; v_call: TRBV19; j_call: TRBJ2-3; clone_size: .; d_call: TRBD2
cdr3_aa: CASRTGARTEAFF; cdr3_nt: TGTGCCAGCAGAACAGGGGCACGGACTGAAGCTTTCTTT; v_call: TRBV28; j_call: TRBJ1-1; clone_size: few; d_call: TRBD1
cdr3_aa: CASSSPLGGATEAFF; cdr3_nt: TGTGCCAGCAGTTCTCCCTTGGGAGGGGCGACTGAAGCTTTCTTT; v_call: TRBV6-5; j_call: TRBJ1-1; clone_size: .; d_call: .
cdr3_aa: CASTSGAYGYTF; cdr3_nt: TGTGCCAGTACCTCTGGGGCCTATGGCTACACCTTC; v_call: TRBV19; j_call: TRBJ1-2; clone_size: .; d_call: .
cdr3_aa: CASSPHGLRGPGELFF; cdr3_nt: TGTGCCAGCTCACCTCACGGACTAAGGGGTCCCGGGGAGCTGTTTTTT; v_call: TRBV18; j_call: TRBJ2-2; clone_size: .; d_call: .
cdr3_aa: CASSQGGRFYSYEQYF; cdr3_nt: TGTGCCAGCAGCCAAGGGGGCAGGTTCTACTCCTACGAGCAGTACTTC; v_call: TRBV14; j_call: TRBJ2-7; clone_size: .; d_call: .
cdr3_aa: CASSLPVGGACGYTF; cdr3_nt: TGTGCCAGCAGTTTACCCGTGGGAGGGGCCTGTGGCTACACCTTC; v_call: TRBV28; j_call: TRBJ1-2; clone_size: .; d_call: .
cdr3_aa: CASNPTGDYGYTF; cdr3_nt: TGTGCCAGCAACCCGACAGGGGACTATGGCTACACCTTC; v_call: TRBV6-5; j_call: TRBJ1-2; clone_size: once; d_call: TRBD1
cdr3_aa: CASRDRTSNEKLFF; cdr3_nt: TGTGCCAGCAGGGACAGGACATCTAATGAAAAACTGTTTTTT; v_call: TRBV5-8; j_call: TRBJ1-4; clone_size: .; d_call: TRBD1
cdr3_aa: CASSSGTIFTGELFF; cdr3_nt: TGTGCCAGCAGCTCGGGGACTATCTTCACCGGGGAGCTGTTTTTT; v_call: TRBV11-3; j_call: TRBJ2-2; clone_size: .; d_call: TRBD2
cdr3_aa: CASRHGLGNSPLHF; cdr3_nt: TGTGCCAGCAGGCACGGACTGGGGAATTCACCCCTCCACTTT; v_call: TRBV6-1; j_call: TRBJ1-6; clone_size: once; d_call: .
cdr3_aa: CASSVEAGGPINIQYF; cdr3_nt: TGTGCCAGCAGCGTAGAGGCGGGGGGGCCGATAAACATTCAGTACTTC; v_call: TRBV9; j_call: TRBJ2-4; clone_size: .; d_call: TRBD2
cdr3_aa: CASSYSSSARNEQFF; cdr3_nt: TGTGCCAGCAGTTACTCGAGTTCGGCGAGGAATGAGCAGTTCTTC; v_call: TRBV6-6; j_call: TRBJ2-1; clone_size: .; d_call: .
cdr3_aa: CAWSPLKAASYEQYF; cdr3_nt: TGTGCCTGGAGCCCCTTGAAGGCGGCATCCTACGAGCAGTACTTC; v_call: TRBV30; j_call: TRBJ2-7; clone_size: .; d_call: .
cdr3_aa: CASSFYPRGSTYEQYF; cdr3_nt: TGTGCCAGCAGTTTTTACCCCAGGGGTTCAACCTACGAGCAGTACTTC; v_call: TRBV27; j_call: TRBJ2-7; clone_size: .; d_call: .
cdr3_aa: CASSNGVDGGYTF; cdr3_nt: TGTGCCAGTAGTAACGGGGTCGACGGTGGCTACACCTTC; v_call: TRBV19; j_call: TRBJ1-2; clone_size: .; d_call: .
cdr3_aa: CASSYSNRGQETQYF; cdr3_nt: TGTGCCAGCAGTTACTCGAACAGGGGGCAGGAGACCCAGTACTTC; v_call: TRBV6-5; j_call: TRBJ2-5; clone_size: .; d_call: TRBD1
cdr3_aa: CASSEGEEGEKLFF; cdr3_nt: TGTGCCAGCAGTGAAGGGGAGGAAGGGGAAAAACTGTTTTTT; v_call: TRBV6-1; j_call: TRBJ1-4; clone_size: few; d_call: .
cdr3_aa: CASSRDRGTSWQYF; cdr3_nt: TGTGCCAGCAGCAGGGACAGGGGAACCTCTTGGCAGTATTTT; v_call: TRBV4-2; j_call: TRBJ2-3; clone_size: .; d_call: TRBD1